This is a list of T cell receptor beta chains from one sample in a study of T cell responses to AZD1222 COVID-19 vaccine. The repertoire was sequenced with immunoSEQ multiplex PCR; TCRdb's copy has only in-frame clones and lacks some. The table lists approximately 110,000 clones, roughly 87% of them singletons. The sequences come from peripheral blood, collected on day 0 of AZD1222 vaccination. The source of these receptors is an adult in good health. Each CDR3 is given with its conserved first and last residue. Each record gives: CDR3 DNA, CDR3 protein, D gene, J gene, clone size, V gene. D genes are given only for firm matches. Not all rows give a size; the values are once, few, many and, for expanded clones, a class.

CDR3nt: TGTGCCAGCAGTTGGACATCGTCAAGCAATCAGCCCCAGCATTTT
CDR3aa: CASSWTSSSNQPQHF
d_gene: .
j_gene: TRBJ1-5
abundance: .
v_gene: TRBV28

CDR3nt: TGTGCCAGCACTCCTGGACAGGGCCACGAGCAGTACTTC
CDR3aa: CASTPGQGHEQYF
d_gene: TRBD1
j_gene: TRBJ2-7
abundance: .
v_gene: TRBV27

CDR3nt: TGCGCCAGCAGCCAAGGGGGTGAAAAACTGTTTTTT
CDR3aa: CASSQGGEKLFF
d_gene: .
j_gene: TRBJ1-4
abundance: .
v_gene: TRBV5-1

CDR3nt: TGTGCCAGCAGCTTGGGGGGGCCCGGCTATGGCTACACCTTC
CDR3aa: CASSLGGPGYGYTF
d_gene: .
j_gene: TRBJ1-2
abundance: .
v_gene: TRBV5-6

CDR3nt: TGTGCCATCAGTAAGAAACCACAGGGGAACACCGGGGAGCTGTTTTTT
CDR3aa: CAISKKPQGNTGELFF
d_gene: .
j_gene: TRBJ2-2
abundance: few
v_gene: TRBV10-3

CDR3nt: TGTGCCAGCAGTCCGGGACAGGGTACTAACTATGGCTACACCTTC
CDR3aa: CASSPGQGTNYGYTF
d_gene: TRBD1
j_gene: TRBJ1-2
abundance: .
v_gene: TRBV27

CDR3nt: TGTGCCAGCAGCGCTTCCTGGGCAGTTTACTATGGCTACACCTTC
CDR3aa: CASSASWAVYYGYTF
d_gene: .
j_gene: TRBJ1-2
abundance: .
v_gene: TRBV9

CDR3nt: TGTGCCAGCAGCTTGGATGAAAAACTGTTTTTT
CDR3aa: CASSLDEKLFF
d_gene: .
j_gene: TRBJ1-4
abundance: .
v_gene: TRBV5-6

CDR3nt: TGCAGTGCTAGTCGCGGGGCCTACGAGCAGTACTTC
CDR3aa: CSASRGAYEQYF
d_gene: .
j_gene: TRBJ2-7
abundance: .
v_gene: TRBV20-1

CDR3nt: TGTGCCAGCAGTCCCCATAGCGGGAGCTCCTACGAGCAGTACTTC
CDR3aa: CASSPHSGSSYEQYF
d_gene: TRBD2
j_gene: TRBJ2-7
abundance: .
v_gene: TRBV6-2/TRBV6-3

CDR3nt: TGCAGCGTTGAGATGACAGGGGGCCAGAGCTCCTACAATGAGCAGTTCTTC
CDR3aa: CSVEMTGGQSSYNEQFF
d_gene: TRBD1
j_gene: TRBJ2-1
abundance: once
v_gene: TRBV29-1

CDR3nt: TGTGCCAGACCGGGACAGGGCTATGGCTACACCTTC
CDR3aa: CARPGQGYGYTF
d_gene: TRBD1
j_gene: TRBJ1-2
abundance: once
v_gene: TRBV25-1

CDR3nt: TGTGCCAGCCGCCTAGGTGTAGGGGTGTACACTGAAGCTTTCTTT
CDR3aa: CASRLGVGVYTEAFF
d_gene: .
j_gene: TRBJ1-1
abundance: .
v_gene: TRBV28

CDR3nt: TGTGCCAGCAGCCCACCGACCGTTACAGGGGGCAAGACTCCGGGTGGAAACACCATATATTTT
CDR3aa: CASSPPTVTGGKTPGGNTIYF
d_gene: TRBD1
j_gene: TRBJ1-3
abundance: once
v_gene: TRBV3-1/TRBV3-2

CDR3nt: TGTGCCAGCAGCGACTTAGCGGGGGGATCGGAGCAGTACTTC
CDR3aa: CASSDLAGGSEQYF
d_gene: TRBD2
j_gene: TRBJ2-7
abundance: .
v_gene: TRBV11-3

CDR3nt: TGTGCCAGCAGTGAACCGGGACAGGCCATATACGAGCAGTACTTC
CDR3aa: CASSEPGQAIYEQYF
d_gene: TRBD1
j_gene: TRBJ2-7
abundance: .
v_gene: TRBV6-1

CDR3nt: TGTGCCAGCAGTTTGTCCCCCGGACGGAATTATAATTCACCCCTCCACTTT
CDR3aa: CASSLSPGRNYNSPLHF
d_gene: .
j_gene: TRBJ1-6
abundance: .
v_gene: TRBV27

CDR3nt: TGTGCCAGCACCCCGCCGGGCGTTGGGGCCAACGTCCTGACTTTC
CDR3aa: CASTPPGVGANVLTF
d_gene: .
j_gene: TRBJ2-6
abundance: .
v_gene: TRBV11-3

CDR3nt: TGTGCCAGCAGTTACTCGCCCTCCAGGGGACCCGGTCAGGCAAAACTGTTTTTT
CDR3aa: CASSYSPSRGPGQAKLFF
d_gene: .
j_gene: TRBJ1-4
abundance: .
v_gene: TRBV6-2/TRBV6-3

CDR3nt: TGTGCCAGTAGTATTAGCGGGAGGGCTCAACAGGAGCAGTTCTTC
CDR3aa: CASSISGRAQQEQFF
d_gene: TRBD2
j_gene: TRBJ2-1
abundance: .
v_gene: TRBV19

CDR3nt: TGTGCCAGCAGCAGACGACAGGGCAACACTGAAGCTTTCTTT
CDR3aa: CASSRRQGNTEAFF
d_gene: TRBD1
j_gene: TRBJ1-1
abundance: .
v_gene: TRBV7-8

CDR3nt: TGTGCCAGCAGCCCCCGCGTGGGACGGAGCGACGAGCAGTACTTC
CDR3aa: CASSPRVGRSDEQYF
d_gene: .
j_gene: TRBJ2-7
abundance: .
v_gene: TRBV7-9

CDR3nt: TGTGCCAGTAGGGTGGGACCAGGGATGAACACTGAAGCTTTCTTT
CDR3aa: CASRVGPGMNTEAFF
d_gene: .
j_gene: TRBJ1-1
abundance: .
v_gene: TRBV19

CDR3nt: TGTGCCAGCAGTCGACAGGGGGCTGTTAAAGAGACCCAGTACTTC
CDR3aa: CASSRQGAVKETQYF
d_gene: TRBD1
j_gene: TRBJ2-5
abundance: .
v_gene: TRBV2

CDR3nt: TGCGCCAGCAGCTCTACAGGGGCCAATCAGCCCCAGCATTTT
CDR3aa: CASSSTGANQPQHF
d_gene: TRBD1
j_gene: TRBJ1-5
abundance: .
v_gene: TRBV5-1

CDR3nt: TGTGCCAGCAGCCCCTCCCTGGACAGGGTCAATCAGCCCCAGCATTTT
CDR3aa: CASSPSLDRVNQPQHF
d_gene: TRBD1
j_gene: TRBJ1-5
abundance: .
v_gene: TRBV5-5

CDR3nt: TGCGCCAGCAGGATACAGGGATCCACAGATACGCAGTATTTT
CDR3aa: CASRIQGSTDTQYF
d_gene: .
j_gene: TRBJ2-3
abundance: .
v_gene: TRBV5-1

CDR3nt: TGTGCCAGCAAGGACAAAGAGGCGAACACCGGGGAGCTGTTTTTT
CDR3aa: CASKDKEANTGELFF
d_gene: .
j_gene: TRBJ2-2
abundance: .
v_gene: TRBV6-6

CDR3nt: TGTGCCAGCAGTGAGGGGACAGAGAACACTGAAGCTTTCTTT
CDR3aa: CASSEGTENTEAFF
d_gene: TRBD1
j_gene: TRBJ1-1
abundance: few
v_gene: TRBV6-4

CDR3nt: TGTCCCTTGGGGGTCCGGGGAAACACTGAAGCTTTCTTT
CDR3aa: CPLGVRGNTEAFF
d_gene: .
j_gene: TRBJ1-1
abundance: .
v_gene: TRBV7-9

CDR3nt: TGTGCCAGCAGTCTACCCACACCCTGGGGGTACGAGCAGTACTTC
CDR3aa: CASSLPTPWGYEQYF
d_gene: .
j_gene: TRBJ2-7
abundance: .
v_gene: TRBV6-2/TRBV6-3

CDR3nt: TGTGCCAGCACCGGGACAGGGTCGAGCTCCTACGAGCAGTACTTC
CDR3aa: CASTGTGSSSYEQYF
d_gene: TRBD1
j_gene: TRBJ2-7
abundance: .
v_gene: TRBV2

CDR3nt: TGTGCCAGCAGTGTCCAGAGGGATCAAGAGACCCAGTACTTC
CDR3aa: CASSVQRDQETQYF
d_gene: .
j_gene: TRBJ2-5
abundance: few
v_gene: TRBV2

CDR3nt: TGTGCCAGCAGTGATTATAGGGGCGGGACTTACAATGAGCAGTTCTTC
CDR3aa: CASSDYRGGTYNEQFF
d_gene: .
j_gene: TRBJ2-1
abundance: .
v_gene: TRBV6-1

CDR3nt: TGTGCCAGCAGTTGGGTCGTCCACAATGAGCAGTTCTTC
CDR3aa: CASSWVVHNEQFF
d_gene: .
j_gene: TRBJ2-1
abundance: .
v_gene: TRBV12-3/TRBV12-4

CDR3nt: TGTGCCAGCAGTTTTGGGGGAGAAACGGGGGCGGTATGGAATTCACCCCTCCACTTT
CDR3aa: CASSFGGETGAVWNSPLHF
d_gene: .
j_gene: TRBJ1-6
abundance: .
v_gene: TRBV28

CDR3nt: TGCGCCAGCAGCTTTCGGGACACAAGCTCCTACGAGCAGTACTTC
CDR3aa: CASSFRDTSSYEQYF
d_gene: .
j_gene: TRBJ2-7
abundance: .
v_gene: TRBV5-1

CDR3nt: TGTGCCAGCATCCAAACAGGATCCTATGGCTACACCTTC
CDR3aa: CASIQTGSYGYTF
d_gene: .
j_gene: TRBJ1-2
abundance: .
v_gene: TRBV25-1

CDR3nt: TGTGCCAGCAGCTTTTCCCGGAGCAATGAGCAGTTCTTC
CDR3aa: CASSFSRSNEQFF
d_gene: .
j_gene: TRBJ2-1
abundance: .
v_gene: TRBV7-3

CDR3nt: TGCAGTGCTAGTAATGACCAACACGAGCAGTACTTC
CDR3aa: CSASNDQHEQYF
d_gene: .
j_gene: TRBJ2-7
abundance: .
v_gene: TRBV20-1

CDR3nt: TGTGCCAGCAGTGACCCCGGACTTGGGGAAGATCACTCCTACGAGCAGTACTTC
CDR3aa: CASSDPGLGEDHSYEQYF
d_gene: .
j_gene: TRBJ2-7
abundance: .
v_gene: TRBV6-4

CDR3nt: TGTGCCAGCAGTGATTCTTTTAAGACAGGGGTAGTCACAGATACGCAGTATTTT
CDR3aa: CASSDSFKTGVVTDTQYF
d_gene: TRBD1
j_gene: TRBJ2-3
abundance: .
v_gene: TRBV25-1

CDR3nt: TGTGCCAGCAGTTACTCAGGACAGGGTGGTGGCTACACCTTC
CDR3aa: CASSYSGQGGGYTF
d_gene: TRBD1
j_gene: TRBJ1-2
abundance: .
v_gene: TRBV6-5

CDR3nt: TGTGCCAGCAGCTTAGCGGTTCCAGGAGATAGCAATCAGCCCCAGCATTTT
CDR3aa: CASSLAVPGDSNQPQHF
d_gene: .
j_gene: TRBJ1-5
abundance: .
v_gene: TRBV7-9